These 26 T cell receptor beta chains came from one sample sequenced in a study of shared clonotypes between healthy human individuals (dated by TCRdb to 2018 to 2021). Libraries were prepared through the immunoSEQ multiplex PCR assay. This is the immuneACCESS table as TCRdb keeps it, with only in-frame sequences that have V and J called. A part of the clones is gone; compared with another copy, unresolved V genes explain less than half, and the rest is unexplained. This sample holds about 1 million clones; more than 65% were observed only once. The top ten clonotypes cover about 1.5% of the sample. The material sequenced was memory CD4+ T cells sorted from blood. According to the study, the label for this sample's cell subset or site signals: CD45RA-negative fraction. The receptors come from a young man in good health.

This rearrangement joins TRBV6-5 to TRBJ2-7; TRBD2 matches at 7 bases. Germline V gene sequence: CDR1 MNHEY, CDR2 SVGAGI. V lost 7 bases and J lost 6; bases outside the gene matches: 12. CDR3 length: 14 amino acids. The CDR3 sequence: CASTEAGSSAEQYF. The DNA for the CDR3 is TGTGCCAGCACCGAAGCGGGATCGTCCGCCGAGCAGTACTTC.

V is TRBV5-1 and J is TRBJ2-7; D not certain. V dropped 1 base and J dropped 3 bases, with 11 bases sitting between them. Germline CDR1 SGHRS, CDR2 YFSETQ. The CDR3 sequence is 14 residues long. The CDR3 loop is CASSLNPQVYEQYF. In nucleotides, the CDR3 is TGCGCCAGCAGCTTGAATCCGCAGGTCTACGAGCAGTACTTC.

The chain carries TRBV9 and TRBJ2-1, with 8 bases aligning to TRBD1. V was clipped by 4 bases and J by 6 bases; unmatched bases: 9. CDR1 is SGDLS and CDR2 is YYNGEE in the germline V gene. CDR3 length equals 15 residues. The CDR3 loop reads CASSTRQGIGNEQFF. The DNA of the CDR3 is TGTGCCAGCAGCACCCGACAGGGGATAGGCAATGAGCAGTTCTTC.

The rearrangement links TRBV7-2 to TRBJ1-2; weak D call: TRBD1 (6 bases). Between the trimmed V and J ends, which lost 5 bases and 4 bases, there was a span of 14 bases. Per germline, CDR1 SGHTA and CDR2 FQGNSA. The CDR3 is 14 residues long. The CDR3 is CASSHRTDLYGYTF. In DNA, the CDR3 is TGTGCCAGCAGCCACCGGACAGACCTCTATGGCTACACCTTC.

A note on this clone: The same CDR3 is also encoded by other DNA sequences in this sample. This chain joins TRBV30 and TRBJ1-2, with a tentative D call TRBD1 (6 bases). In germline, CDR1 is GTSNPN, CDR2 SVGIG (reference sequence). Trimming stripped 5 bases from V and 4 bases from J, with 17 bases between. CDR3 length: 14 residues. CDR3 DNA sequence: TGTGCCTGGGACCAGGGGACCCTCGGCTATGGCTACACCTTC. Translated: CAWDQGTLGYGYTF.

The chain is built from TRBV28 and TRBJ1-6; D is perhaps TRBD1 (6 bases). Trimming pared 7 bases from V and 6 bases from J, leaving 22 bases between. CDR1 and CDR2 from the germline V gene are MDHEN and SYDVKM. This CDR3 has 17 residues. CDR3 loop: CASTALALGAFNSPLHF. CDR3 coding DNA: TGTGCCAGCACCGCCCTGGCCTTGGGGGCGTTTAATTCACCCCTCCACTTT.

As DNA, the CDR3 is TGTGCCAGCAGCAACGGAGCTTACGAGCAGTACTTC. Amino acids: CASSNGAYEQYF. The gene calls are TRBV21-1 and TRBJ2-7; the listed D gene, TRBD2, was not tested against the DNA. TRBV21-1 is a pseudogene. CDR3 length: 12 residues.

The chain combines TRBV7-9 with TRBJ1-5, with D unclear. V lost 4 bases and J lost 6, with 13 bases in between. From germline, CDR1 is SEHNR and CDR2 FQNEAQ (reference sequence). This CDR3 contains 14 residues. The CDR3 DNA is TGTGCCAGCAGCTGGGCCGGGGATGGTCAGCCCCAGCATTTT. Its translation: CASSWAGDGQPQHF. The full variable domain, with the rest looked up from reference TRBV7-9 and TRBJ1-5, is DTGVSQNPRHKITKRGQNVTFRCDPISEHNRLYWYRQTLGQGPEFLTYFQNEAQLEKSRLLSDRFSAERPKGSFSTLEIQRTEQGDSAMYLCASSWAGDGQPQHFGDGTRLSIL.

This clone was recorded once. V gene TRBV5-8 combines with J gene TRBJ2-7, with 11 bases that match TRBD2. This CDR3 is built from 16 residues. The J segment lost 0 bases and the V segment lost 4 bases, leaving 6 bases of the junction unmatched. The V gene's germline CDR1 is SGHTS and CDR2 YDEGEE. CDR3 nucleotides: TGTGCCAGCAGCGCCCGACTAGCGGGGAGCTCCTACGAGCAGTACTTC. Amino acids: CASSARLAGSSYEQYF.

The chain recombines TRBV7-3 with TRBJ2-1, with a weak D call TRBD1 (5 bases). Per the germline V gene, CDR1 is SGHTA and CDR2 is FQGTGA. Trimming took off 5 bases at V and 6 bases at J, with 17 bases between the two ends. The CDR3 covers 15 residues. In DNA form, the CDR3 reads TGTGCCAGCAGCCACGGTGGCAGGGTGGGCAATGAGCAGTTCTTC. This translates into CASSHGGRVGNEQFF.

The chain carries TRBV27 and TRBJ2-1; 9 nucleotides agree with TRBD2. V was pared by 6 bases and J by 0 bases, with 9 bases of the junction left unmatched. This CDR3 has 17 amino acids. Looked up from germline, CDR1 is MNHEY and CDR2 is SMNVEV (reference sequence). The CDR3 DNA follows: TGTGCCAGCAGGAGACTAGCGGCTACTAGCTCCTACAATGAGCAGTTCTTC. Residues: CASRRLAATSSYNEQFF.

This clone was observed once. J is TRBJ2-3 and V is TRBV18; D is possibly TRBD2 (7 bases). The CDR3 loop spans 16 amino acids. Germline V lookup: CDR1 KGHSH, CDR2 LQKENI. Deletions cut 3 bases from V and 6 bases from J, with 19 bases between. CDR3 sequence reads: CASSPSAGALWDTQYF. The CDR3 DNA reads TGTGCCAGCTCACCCTCGGCGGGGGCCCTTTGGGATACGCAGTATTTT.

The V and J genes are TRBV18 and TRBJ2-4; the match to TRBD2 covers 12 bases. CDR1 is KGHSH, CDR2 LQKENI, per germline. The ends lost 4 bases at V and 6 bases at J; junction bases unmatched: 4. The CDR3 loop spans 15 amino acids. Here the CDR3 reads CASSHPGLAGNIQYF. For the CDR3, the DNA is TGTGCCAGCTCACACCCGGGACTAGCGGGAAACATTCAGTACTTC.

This chain connects TRBV11-2 to TRBJ1-2; D gene ambiguous. The CDR3 consists of 14 residues. From germline, CDR1 is SGHAT and CDR2 FQNNGV. The V end was cut by 1 base, the J end by 4 bases, with 10 bases between. The CDR3 nucleotides read TGTGCCAGCAGCTTAGTGGCGGGTTCCTATGGCTACACCTTC. Amino acids: CASSLVAGSYGYTF.

This clone appeared a few times. The rearrangement uses TRBV28 and TRBJ1-6; D gene uncertain. V was cut by 8 bases and J by 11 bases, with 13 bases left in between. The CDR3 length is 12 residues. Germline values: CDR1 MDHEN, CDR2 SYDVKM. CDR3 sequence reads: CASGKDPAPLHF. In DNA, the CDR3 is TGTGCCAGCGGAAAGGACCCTGCACCCCTCCACTTT.

The V and J genes are TRBV5-1 and TRBJ2-1; 10 nucleotides agree with TRBD2. The V gene end was trimmed by 0 bases and the J gene end by 6 bases; junction bases not matched to a gene: 3. CDR3 size: 15 residues. CDR1 is SGHRS and CDR2 is YFSETQ in the germline V gene. CDR3 sequence reads: CASSLAASGSNEQFF. DNA for the CDR3: TGCGCCAGCAGCTTGGCGGCTAGCGGGAGCAATGAGCAGTTCTTC.

The chain combines TRBV11-2 with TRBJ1-1; unclear D gene. Trimming stripped 2 bases from V and 1 base from J, with 11 bases between. The CDR3 loop spans 15 amino acids. Germline V CDR1 and CDR2: SGHAT, FQNNGV. CDR3 sequence (DNA): TGTGCCAGCAGCTTATCAAACGTCGCGAACACTGAAGCTTTCTTT. This encodes CASSLSNVANTEAFF.

This rearrangement joins TRBV10-3 to TRBJ1-2; D is unclear. Germline loops: CDR1 ENHRY, CDR2 SYGVKD. Trimming pared 5 bases from V and 3 bases from J, leaving 7 bases between. This CDR3 comprises 12 residues. CDR3 residues: CAISPLDYGYTF. For the CDR3, the DNA is TGTGCCATCAGTCCGCTCGACTATGGCTACACCTTC.

The rearrangement joins TRBV6-1 to TRBJ2-7, with a tentative D call TRBD1 (6 bases). The ends were cut back, 0 bases at V and 4 bases at J, with 10 bases in the middle. The CDR3 is 14 residues long. Germline CDR1 is MNHNS and CDR2 is SASEGT. The CDR3 DNA reads as TGTGCCAGCAGTGAAGCGGCACAGGGTTACGAGCAGTACTTC. This translates into CASSEAAQGYEQYF.

The count of this clone is one. The gene calls are TRBV19 and TRBJ2-4; a weak D match, TRBD1 (5 bases). V lost 2 bases, J lost 6 bases, and 11 bases lay in between. The CDR3 runs to 14 residues. Germline CDR1 is LNHDA and CDR2 is SQIVND (reference sequence). The CDR3 region has the DNA TGTGCCAGTAGTATAAAGGGGCACGGAAACATTCAGTACTTC. Amino acids: CASSIKGHGNIQYF. Variable domain in full (rest from reference TRBV19 and TRBJ2-4): DGGITQSPKYLFRKEGQNVTLSCEQNLNHDAMYWYRQDPGQGLRLIYYSQIVNDFQKGDIAEGYSVSREKKESFPLTVTSAQKNPTAFYLCASSIKGHGNIQYFGAGTRLSVL.

The chain is built from TRBV7-2 and TRBJ1-6; TRBD1 aligns across 9 bases. Germline CDR1 reads SGHTA; CDR2 reads FQGNSA. The CDR3 spans 15 residues. With V trimmed by 4 bases and J by 3 bases, 1 base remained unmatched. As DNA, the CDR3 is TGTGCCAGCAGCTCGACAGGGGGCTATAATTCACCCCTCCACTTT. It specifies CASSSTGGYNSPLHF.

The chain couples TRBV5-4 to TRBJ1-1; 7 bases match TRBD1. V lost 4 bases, J lost 11 bases, and 14 bases stayed unmatched. The CDR3 loop spans 14 amino acids. Germline V gives CDR1 SGHNT, CDR2 YYREEE (reference sequence). CDR3 in DNA: TGTGCCAGCAGCGGGGACAGAGAGTTGGGTAAGGCTTTCTTT. Its translation is CASSGDRELGKAFF.

The sample holds one count of this clone. The J gene is TRBJ2-2, the V gene TRBV30, with D unclear. CDR3 length: 13 residues. Germline V gene lookup returns CDR1 GTSNPN and CDR2 SVGIG (reference sequence). V was trimmed by 3 bases and J by 7 bases, leaving 12 bases between them. CDR3 sequence: CAWRRRMFGELFF. Here the CDR3 DNA reads TGTGCCTGGAGGCGGCGGATGTTCGGGGAGCTGTTTTTT.

The rearrangement uses TRBV5-6 and TRBJ1-2; weak D call: TRBD1 (6 bases). Germline CDR1 and CDR2: SGHDT and YYEEEE. V shed 4 bases and J shed 7 bases, with 14 bases lying between them. The CDR3 extends over 13 amino acids. CDR3 coding DNA: TGTGCCAGCAGCCGTCGGGGGCCACCTGGCTACACCTTC. Translation: CASSRRGPPGYTF.

The V and J genes are TRBV18 and TRBJ2-5; 8 bases are a match to TRBD2. Germline V lookup: CDR1 KGHSH, CDR2 LQKENI. The CDR3 covers 16 residues. V was pared by 0 bases and J by 4 bases, with 7 bases of the junction left unmatched. The CDR3, as DNA: TGTGCCAGCTCACCACCACGGACTAGCCTGGGAGAGACCCAGTACTTC. Amino acids: CASSPPRTSLGETQYF.

V and J are TRBV10-3 and TRBJ1-2; 8 positions match TRBD1. The CDR3 is made up of 15 amino acids. The J segment lost 0 bases and the V segment lost 8 bases, leaving 8 bases of the junction unmatched. CDR1 is ENHRY and CDR2 is SYGVKD in the germline V gene. The CDR3 DNA reads as TGTGCCATCCGGGGACAGGTGACACCTAACTATGGCTACACCTTC. Encoded protein: CAIRGQVTPNYGYTF.